A selection of T cell receptor beta chains follows, all from one sample in a study of beta chain features in type 1 diabetes. Clones were sequenced by immunoSEQ multiplex PCR, and TCRdb holds only the in-frame ones, with some missing. The data hold about 150,000 clones, with less than 9.5% observed a single time. The sequenced sample consisted of central memory CD4+ T cells from blood. All receptors come from a woman under 30 in good health. Both conserved end residues are trimmed from each CDR3.

>TRBV7-9|15
ASSLAQETLGGDEQF
>TRBV18|13
ASSPTAEFSYEQY
>TRBV7-3|12
ASSFNRGQNEQY
>TRBV19|14
ASSIGGGLGRQPQH
>TRBV27|10
ASSQTGGWAF
>TRBV11-2|13
ASSLSVTGNYGYT
>TRBV29-1|12
SVGNRDMNTEAF
>TRBV30|13
AWSTPSGSTDTQY
>TRBV7-9|13
ASSRGGTGAYEQY
>TRBV7-3|10
ASSVTLSDQY
>TRBV7-2|12
ASSLEGWGETQY
>TRBV9|12
ASSVTGENYEQY
>TRBV28|13
ASSLVVLGGDEQF
>TRBV1|16
TSSQARTVRLAKNIQY
>TRBV14|14
ASSQGLAGREIEQY
>TRBV5-1|12
ASSFRVGTDTQY
>TRBV19|11
ASSIAASYEQY
>TRBV5-1|14
ASSSGTGAMNTEAF
>TRBV2|12
ASIFAGGWYGYT
>TRBV11-3|11
ASSFGSGETQY
>TRBV9|14
ASSDVPRANTGELF
>TRBV11-2|11
ASSRDRDGEQY
>TRBV4-1|14
ASSPQLAGIYNEQF
>TRBV7-9|14
ASSQAASGRAYEQY
>TRBV29-1|10
SVEGMTDEQY
>TRBV7-2|12
ASNLAGGTDTQY
>TRBV4-3|13
ASSQDRRDSSPLH
>TRBV11-2|12
ASSLTQGAYGYT
>TRBV7-9|13
ASSRETGAGETQY
>TRBV30|12
AWSPGQGLETQY
>TRBV6-5|13
ASKFTDRPDYEQY
>TRBV29-1|11
SVLGQGVGEQF
>TRBV4-2|13
ASSQGGEWTDTQY
>TRBV29-1|19
SVGYGLAGTSKGEAKNIQY
>TRBV30|12
AWSVTGGWTEAF
>TRBV29-1|12
SVCLGTELYEQY
>TRBV11-3|13
ASSPGSGSSYEQY
>TRBV6-1|15
ASSEAVQGTYNSPLH
>TRBV19|12
ASSIALNTGELF
>TRBV7-2|15
ASSLASSGGTNNEQF
>TRBV5-5|14
ASSMGQVSYTGELF
>TRBV18|13
ASSPPGQGIYEQY
>TRBV10-3|10
AGGTGNGEQY